This T cell receptor (beta chain) comes out of a study of T cells after yellow fever vaccination. General study points: The appearance of a small share of clonotypes in both CD4 and CD8 compartments was observed. On re-exposure, the response was weaker but peaked faster, at day 5 versus 15.

A few counts support this clonotype. Its antigen is not known. This CDR3 is built from 15 residues. Germline CDR1 LNHDA, CDR2 SQIVND (reference sequence). Trimming pared 7 bases from V and 4 bases from J, leaving 17 bases between. TCR cDNA, made by 5'RACE template switching, carried an added universal primer site and UMIs. TCRdb reanalysed the 5' RACE reads using MiXCR and keeps one entry per CDR3 protein. The repertoire consists of some 350,000 distinct CDR3 sequences, with approximately 10% occurring once and the leading ten covering 18%. The starting material was PBMCs, obtained on the day of the first yellow fever vaccination. The J gene is TRBJ1-5, the V gene TRBV19, with D perhaps TRBD1 (6 bases). The TCR sequence derives from a man younger than 35 who received the YFV17D yellow fever vaccine. Here the CDR3 DNA reads TGTGCCAGTATTCCAGGGGAAGGACTTAATCAGCCCCAGCATTTT. Translating gives CASIPGEGLNQPQHF.